Following are 23 T cell receptor beta chains from one sample sequenced in a study of OX40 agonist ivuxolimab in advanced cancers. TCRdb keeps only in-frame clones here, not all; method: immunoSEQ multiplex PCR. The table has some 100,000 clones, 84% seen once; the top ten hold roughly 1.1%. Here the sequenced sample was CD4+ or CD8+ T cells sorted from blood, taken in a trial of the OX40 agonist ivuxolimab. Source of these receptors: an adult with an advanced solid tumor such as melanoma, head and neck, liver or kidney cancer.

V usage is TRBV7-9 and J usage is TRBJ1-2; a weak D match, TRBD1 (5 bases). Trimming removed 1 base at V and 1 base at J, with 10 bases between. The CDR3 runs 15 residues. Looked up from germline, CDR1 is SEHNR and CDR2 is FQNEAQ (reference sequence). In nucleotides, the CDR3 is TGTGCCAGCAGCTTAGGACAGTCCCTTAACTATGGCTACACCTTC. Its protein is CASSLGQSLNYGYTF.

This chain uses TRBV19 with TRBJ2-1, with D unclear. Between the trimmed V and J ends, which lost 10 bases and 5 bases, there was a span of 18 bases. There are 14 residues in the CDR3. Germline V gene lookup returns CDR1 LNHDA and CDR2 SQIVND (reference sequence). The CDR3: CATRILRNDNEQFF. The CDR3 DNA sequence: TGTGCCACTAGGATCCTAAGGAATGACAATGAGCAGTTCTTC.

A remark on this clone: In the same sample, other DNA sequences code for this CDR3. V and J are TRBV15 and TRBJ1-5, with D possibly matching TRBD1 (5 bases). Trimming left V 1 base short and J 3 bases short, with 7 bases between. Germline CDR1 and CDR2: LNHNV and YYDKDF (reference sequence). The CDR3 is made up of 14 amino acids. CDR3 sequence reads: CATSRGDPNQPQHF. The DNA for the CDR3 is TGTGCCACCAGCAGAGGGGACCCCAATCAGCCCCAGCATTTT. Full variable domain (rest looked up from reference TRBV15 and TRBJ1-5): DAMVIQNPRYQVTQFGKPVTLSCSQTLNHNVMYWYQQKSSQAPKLLFHYYDKDFNNEADTPDNFQSRRPNTSFCFLDIRSPGLGDTAMYLCATSRGDPNQPQHFGDGTRLSIL.

The chain combines TRBV4-2 with TRBJ2-2; D uncertain. From germline, CDR1 is LGHNA and CDR2 YNFKEQ. Trimming removed 1 base at V and 5 bases at J, with 5 bases between. There are 13 residues in the CDR3. The CDR3 here is CASSQGWTGELFF. CDR3 coding DNA: TGTGCCAGCAGCCAAGGGTGGACCGGGGAGCTGTTTTTT.

CDR3 loop: CASSGLSAGYEQYV. For the CDR3, the DNA is TGTGCCAGCAGCGGTCTGAGCGCCGGCTACGAGCAGTACGTC. The chain is built from TRBV7-9 and TRBJ2-7; D not certain. The CDR3 is 14 residues long. V was clipped by 5 bases and J by 3 bases, with 14 bases between them. CDR1 SEHNR and CDR2 FQNEAQ come from the germline V gene (reference sequence).

The J gene is TRBJ1-5, the V gene TRBV6-6, with unresolved D. Trimming removed 5 bases at V and 7 bases at J, with 12 bases between. Germline V gene sequence: CDR1 MNHNY, CDR2 SVGAGI (reference sequence). The CDR3 is made up of 13 amino acids. The CDR3, as DNA: TGTGCCAGCAGTCCTAGACCAGTGCAGCCCCAGCATTTT. Translating gives CASSPRPVQPQHF.

This clone was seen only a few times. The chain combines TRBV18 with TRBJ2-5, with 7 bases fitting TRBD1. V shed 8 bases and J 3 bases; nucleotides not matched to a gene: 9. CDR3 length: 14 residues. Germline CDR1 and CDR2: KGHSH and LQKENI. The DNA for the CDR3 is TGTGCCAGCAACATCGGGACAGTAGAAGAGACCCAGTACTTC. It codes for CASNIGTVEETQYF.

V gene TRBV7-2 combines with J gene TRBJ1-2; D unresolved. CDR1 and CDR2 from the germline V gene are SGHTA and FQGNSA. This CDR3 has 13 residues. Trimming stripped 5 bases from V and 3 bases from J, with 10 bases between. This CDR3 reads CASSPRGDYGYTF. CDR3 nucleotides: TGTGCCAGCAGCCCGCGTGGGGACTATGGCTACACCTTC. Drawing the rest from reference TRBV7-2 and TRBJ1-2, the complete variable domain is GAGVSQSPSNKVTEKGKDVELRCDPISGHTALYWYRQSLGQGLEFLIYFQGNSAPDKSGLPSDRFSAERTGGSVSTLTIQRTQQEDSAVYLCASSPRGDYGYTFGSGTRLTVV.

The chain is built from TRBV5-1 and TRBJ2-3; D is possibly TRBD1 or TRBD2 (6 bases each). CDR1 is SGHRS and CDR2 is YFSETQ in the germline V gene. The ends were cut back, 4 bases at V and 1 base at J, with 13 bases in the middle. The CDR3 has 15 amino acids. CDR3 sequence (DNA): TGCGCCAGCAGCCGGGGGCAGGAGGGCACAGATACGCAGTATTTT. It is translated as CASSRGQEGTDTQYF.

This clone appeared a few times. The chain combines TRBV21-1 with TRBJ2-4. TRBV21-1 is classified as a pseudogene. The CDR3 runs 11 residues. The CDR3: CASSKNPNQYF. CDR3 DNA sequence: TGTGCCAGCAGCAAAAATCCGAACCAGTACTTC.

The genes are TRBV4-2 and TRBJ1-3; a weak D match, TRBD1 (6 bases). Germline V gives CDR1 LGHNA, CDR2 YNFKEQ. With 3 bases removed from V and 1 base from J, the gap between germline ends came to 13 bases. CDR3 size: 16 residues. CDR3 residues: CASSHDRSQSGNTIYF. The CDR3 DNA is TGTGCCAGCAGCCACGACAGGTCTCAATCTGGAAACACCATATATTTT.

The CDR3 region is CASSSETGKFPNEQFF. The CDR3 DNA follows: TGTGCCAGCAGCTCAGAGACAGGGAAGTTCCCCAATGAGCAGTTCTTC. The chain joins TRBV11-3 to TRBJ2-1, with TRBD1 identical over 7 bases. The length of the CDR3 is 16 residues. V was clipped by 4 bases and J by 6 bases; unmatched bases: 12. Per germline, CDR1 SGHNT and CDR2 YENEEA.

This clone was counted a few times. The chain recombines TRBV28 with TRBJ2-1, with 15 bases aligning to TRBD2. V was clipped by 5 bases and J by 9 bases; unmatched bases: 5. This CDR3 is 15 amino acids long. Germline V CDR1 and CDR2: MDHEN, SYDVKM. The CDR3 loop reads CASSLRTSGGAEQFF. CDR3 DNA sequence: TGTGCCAGCAGTCTTCGGACTAGCGGGGGGGCTGAGCAGTTCTTC. Variable domain in full (rest from reference TRBV28 and TRBJ2-1): DVKVTQSSRYLVKRTGEKVFLECVQDMDHENMFWYRQDPGLGLRLIYFSYDVKMKEKGDIPEGYSVSREKKERFSLILESASTNQTSMYLCASSLRTSGGAEQFFGPGTRLTVL.

This chain connects TRBV5-6 to TRBJ1-2; 9 nucleotides match TRBD1. V shed 3 bases, J shed 4 bases, and the junction held 4 bases outside the gene matches. This CDR3 is 14 amino acids long. Germline CDR1 reads SGHDT; CDR2 reads YYEEEE. The CDR3 spells CASSSTGGVYGYTF. The CDR3 DNA reads as TGTGCCAGCAGCTCCACAGGGGGCGTCTATGGCTACACCTTC.

The chain has TRBV7-7 and TRBJ2-5; 9 bases agree with TRBD1. With V trimmed by 2 bases and J by 4 bases, 8 bases remained unmatched. CDR3 length: 16 amino acids. Germline loops: CDR1 SSHAT, CDR2 FNYEAQ (reference sequence). As DNA, the CDR3 is TGTGCCAGCAGCTTATCGCCGACAGGGGGTGGAGAGACCCAGTACTTC. It encodes CASSLSPTGGGETQYF.

The chain employs TRBV7-9 and TRBJ2-4, with D perhaps matching TRBD1 (5 bases). Trimming took off 2 bases at V and 4 bases at J, with 12 bases between the two ends. Per germline, CDR1 SEHNR and CDR2 FQNEAQ (reference sequence). The CDR3 extends over 15 amino acids. The CDR3 protein is CASSLISRDKNIQYF. CDR3 in DNA: TGTGCCAGCAGCTTAATTAGCAGGGATAAAAACATTCAGTACTTC.

V and J are TRBV4-2 and TRBJ2-5; 7 bases match TRBD2. Germline loops: CDR1 LGHNA, CDR2 YNFKEQ. V trimming: 0 bases; J trimming: 5 bases; junction bases outside the gene matches: 3. The length of the CDR3 is 14 residues. CDR3 in amino acids: CASSQDLGGETQYF. Written as DNA, the CDR3 is TGTGCCAGCAGCCAAGATCTGGGGGGGGAGACCCAGTACTTC.

In regard to this clone: At one end the junction does not follow the germline gene, possibly because of a read error. The J gene is TRBJ1-1, the V gene TRBV6-1; 7 bases are a match to TRBD1. The CDR3 runs to 17 residues. Looked up from germline, CDR1 is MNHNS and CDR2 is SASEGT. The CDR3 nucleotides read TGTGCCAGCATTGAACTACAGGGGCTAGGATTGAACACTGAAGCTTTCTTT. It is translated as CASIELQGLGLNTEAFF.

This rearrangement joins TRBV27 to TRBJ2-3; no clear D gene. Trimming removed 8 bases at V and 2 bases at J, with 11 bases between. Per the germline V gene, CDR1 is MNHEY and CDR2 is SMNVEV (reference sequence). This CDR3 has 13 residues. The CDR3 spells CASGLILTDTQYF. The CDR3 coding sequence is TGTGCCAGCGGGCTTATTCTCACAGATACGCAGTATTTT.

The chain has TRBV28 and TRBJ1-4; 7 nucleotides line up with TRBD1. This CDR3 comprises 17 residues. In germline, CDR1 is MDHEN, CDR2 SYDVKM. V lost 4 bases, J lost 0 bases, and 8 bases stayed unmatched. The CDR3 here is CASSSGTVSSTNEKLFF. CDR3 in DNA: TGTGCCAGCAGTTCCGGGACAGTTTCCTCAACTAATGAAAAACTGTTTTTT.

The chain is built from TRBV7-2 and TRBJ2-3, with TRBD2 identical over 8 bases. Trimming cost V 5 bases and J 2 bases; bases outside gene matches: 12. Germline V CDR1 and CDR2: SGHTA, FQGNSA. The length of the CDR3 is 17 residues. CDR3 nucleotide sequence: TGTGCCAGCAGCCCCCCCGGTCTAGCGGGTAACACAGATACGCAGTATTTT. It specifies CASSPPGLAGNTDTQYF. The whole variable domain, remainder taken from reference TRBV7-2 and TRBJ2-3, is GAGVSQSPSNKVTEKGKDVELRCDPISGHTALYWYRQSLGQGLEFLIYFQGNSAPDKSGLPSDRFSAERTGGSVSTLTIQRTQQEDSAVYLCASSPPGLAGNTDTQYFGPGTRLTVL.

The V call is TRBV6-1, the J call TRBJ2-1, with D perhaps matching TRBD1 (5 bases). Trimming pared 10 bases from V and 1 base from J, leaving 14 bases between. The germline V gene has CDR1 MNHNS and CDR2 SASEGT. The CDR3 loop spans 14 amino acids. For the CDR3, the DNA is TGTGCCACTTCGCCGAGGACATCCTACAATGAGCAGTTCTTC. Translation: CATSPRTSYNEQFF.

The rearrangement joins TRBV6-5 to TRBJ1-6; 8 bases fit TRBD1. Losses at the gene ends were 6 bases for V and 7 bases for J; bases not matched to a gene: 5. There are 14 residues in the CDR3. Per the germline V gene, CDR1 is MNHEY and CDR2 is SVGAGI. CDR3 bases: TGTGCCAGCAGGCCGACAGGGGACAATTCACCCCTCCACTTT. Its translation is CASRPTGDNSPLHF.